This TCR beta chain is from a study of CD8 T cells in Susac syndrome. When the RNA was reverse transcribed, random hexamers were used with an input of roughly 0.45 to 1 ug. TCRdb recomputed calls from the immunoSEQ multiplex PCR reads with MiXCR, one row per CDR3 protein. The table includes approximately 150,000 distinct CDR3 sequences, roughly 95% detected once. CD8+ and CD4+ T cells from blood underwent TCR beta sequencing. The clonotype originates from a human donor in good health. The sequencing sample was made of CD4+ T cells from PBMCs.

DNA of the CDR3: TGTGCCAGCAGTTCTCGGGACAATCACTTTTACAATGAGCAGTTCTTC. Amino acids: CASSSRDNHFYNEQFF. This sequence joins TRBV6-2 or TRBV6-3 and TRBJ2-1, with D perhaps TRBD1 (6 bases). The length of the CDR3 is 16 residues. Germline V gene data show CDR1 as MNHEY and CDR2 as SVGEGT. The ends were cut back, 4 bases at V and 4 bases at J, with 17 bases in the middle.